The 15 T cell receptor beta chains listed next were all sequenced from one sample in a study of shared clonotypes between healthy human individuals. Assay: immunoSEQ multiplex PCR; the TCRdb copy retains only in-frame clones and omits some. The repertoire holds over 800,000 clones, with 80% to 95% as singletons. Only CD45RO-negative cells positively selected for CCR7 counted as naive CD8 cells, so terminally differentiated effector memory CD45RA+ cells were excluded. Sequencing input: naive CD8+ T cells sorted from blood. The source of these receptors is a man younger than 45 in good health.

This chain connects TRBV28 to TRBJ2-1, with a possible D match to TRBD1 (7 bases). The CDR3 runs 14 residues. The germline V and J ends were trimmed by 5 bases and 5 bases, with 13 bases remaining between them. CDR1 MDHEN and CDR2 SYDVKM come from the germline V gene. The CDR3 DNA reads as TGTGCCAGCAGTCCGGACAGGAGGGACAATGAGCAGTTCTTC. Translation: CASSPDRRDNEQFF.

The genes are TRBV11-2 and TRBJ2-3; TRBD1 is a possible D gene (6 bases). The CDR3 consists of 16 residues. Germline V gives CDR1 SGHAT, CDR2 FQNNGV. Trimming cost V 1 base and J 2 bases, with 13 bases left between them. The CDR3 DNA reads TGTGCCAGCAGCTTAGTACTTGACAGGCACACAGATACGCAGTATTTT. Protein sequence: CASSLVLDRHTDTQYF.

The sample holds a few counts of this clone. The chain carries TRBV15 and TRBJ2-1; 10 bases align to TRBD2. This CDR3 region has 16 residues. CDR1 and CDR2 from the germline V gene are LNHNV and YYDKDF (reference sequence). V lost 5 bases to trimming and J lost 6 bases; unmatched junction nucleotides: 10. CDR3 amino acids: CATSPRMRLAGNEQFF. DNA for the CDR3: TGTGCCACCAGCCCTCGTATGAGACTAGCGGGCAATGAGCAGTTCTTC.

This rearrangement joins TRBV27 to TRBJ2-7; 7 bases are shared with TRBD2. The CDR3 length is 14 residues. Germline CDR1 is MNHEY and CDR2 is SMNVEV (reference sequence). The V segment lost 0 bases and the J segment 4 bases; nucleotides outside the gene matches: 3. CDR3 amino acids: CASSLSRERYEQYF. Written as DNA, the CDR3 is TGTGCCAGCAGTTTATCGCGGGAGCGGTACGAGCAGTACTTC.

As concerns this clone: The same CDR3 arises from other DNA sequences in this sample as well. J is TRBJ2-7 and V is TRBV7-9; D might be TRBD1 or TRBD2, each matching 5 bases. CDR1 and CDR2 from the germline V gene are SEHNR and FQNEAQ (reference sequence). The CDR3 is 13 amino acids. The germline V and J ends were trimmed by 5 bases and 3 bases, with 11 bases remaining between them. This CDR3 is CASSPRDRYEQYF. In DNA form, the CDR3 reads TGTGCCAGCAGCCCCCGGGACCGCTACGAGCAGTACTTC.

The genes are TRBV13 and TRBJ2-2; the match to TRBD2 covers 9 bases. Trimming took 3 bases from V and 2 from J; bases not matched to a gene: 7. The CDR3 extends over 17 amino acids. The germline CDR1 and CDR2 sequences are PRHDT and FYEKMQ (reference sequence). The DNA for the CDR3 is TGTGCCAGCAGCTTCCAACCGGGACTAGCTAACACCGGGGAGCTGTTTTTT. Amino acids: CASSFQPGLANTGELFF.

The genes are TRBV7-2 and TRBJ2-1; D is unresolved. Germline assignment: CDR1 SGHTA and CDR2 FQGNSA. V gave up 5 bases and J gave up 0 bases, with 14 bases separating them. The CDR3 has 16 residues. The CDR3 loop reads CASSPVVGSSYNEQFF. The CDR3, as DNA: TGTGCCAGCAGCCCCGTGGTGGGTTCCTCCTACAATGAGCAGTTCTTC.

The genes are TRBV5-6 and TRBJ2-7; 7 bases map to TRBD2. This CDR3 region has 13 residues. With 0 bases clipped from V and 6 bases from J, the junction kept 3 bases outside the gene matches. Germline CDR1 SGHDT, CDR2 YYEEEE. CDR3 nucleotide sequence: TGTGCCAGCAGCTTGGAGGGAGGGGTCGAGCAGTACTTC. Protein sequence: CASSLEGGVEQYF. The full variable domain, with the rest looked up from reference TRBV5-6 and TRBJ2-7, is DAGVTQSPTHLIKTRGQQVTLRCSPKSGHDTVSWYQQALGQGPQFIFQYYEEEERQRGNFPDRFSGHQFPNYSSELNVNALLLGDSALYLCASSLEGGVEQYFGPGTRLTVT.

This chain uses TRBV10-3 with TRBJ1-3; maybe TRBD1 (5 bases). The V end lost 10 bases, the J end lost 7 bases, and 14 bases lay between the germline ends. From germline, CDR1 is ENHRY and CDR2 SYGVKD. This CDR3 spans 12 amino acids. The CDR3 spells CATPDDSNTIYF. The CDR3 nucleotides are TGTGCCACCCCCGACGACAGCAACACCATATATTTT.

The gene calls are TRBV29-1 and TRBJ2-1; D is unresolved. The germline V gene has CDR1 SQVTM and CDR2 ANQGSEA. V was shortened by 3 bases and J by 0 bases, with 9 bases between the two germline ends. The CDR3 length is 14 residues. CDR3 DNA: TGCAGCGTTGATGGAGAGGACTCCTACAATGAGCAGTTCTTC. Protein product: CSVDGEDSYNEQFF.

The chain links TRBV2 to TRBJ2-7; tentative D call: TRBD1 (7 bases). Trimming shortened V by 8 bases and J by 3 bases, and 14 bases separated the two germline ends. CDR3 length equals 13 residues. Germline CDR1 and CDR2: SNHLY and FYNNEI. CDR3 sequence reads: CASGGTDFYEQYF. CDR3 nucleotides: TGTGCCAGCGGCGGGACAGACTTCTACGAGCAGTACTTC. Full variable domain (outside the CDR3, taken from reference TRBV2 and TRBJ2-7): EPEVTQTPSHQVTQMGQEVILRCVPISNHLYFYWYRQILGQKVEFLVSFYNNEISEKSEIFDDQFSVERPDGSNFTLKIRSTKLEDSAMYFCASGGTDFYEQYFGPGTRLTVT.

About this clone: Possible read error: a much larger clone is one base away. The V gene is TRBV15, the J gene TRBJ2-5; D possibly corresponds to TRBD2 (6 bases). This CDR3 comprises 14 residues. Trimming stripped 0 bases from V and 5 bases from J, with 10 bases between. CDR1 and CDR2 from the germline V gene are LNHNV and YYDKDF (reference sequence). Here the CDR3 DNA reads TGTGCCACCAGCAGAGACGGGAGTACGGAGACCCAGTACTTC. It codes for CATSRDGSTETQYF.

The chain combines TRBV27 with TRBJ2-3; TRBD1 or TRBD2 may be the D gene (5 bases each). CDR1 is MNHEY, CDR2 SMNVEV, per germline (reference sequence). This CDR3 spans 15 amino acids. V lost 2 bases to trimming and J lost 2 bases, with 11 bases between them. The CDR3 region is CASSLPGLLTDTQYF. CDR3 in DNA: TGTGCCAGCAGTTTACCGGGGCTTCTCACAGATACGCAGTATTTT.

On this clone itself: Other nucleotide sequences from this sample produce the same CDR3. The chain is built from TRBV20-1 and TRBJ2-7; D is unclear. Trimming cost V 5 bases and J 2 bases, with 7 bases left between them. The CDR3 length is 11 residues. In germline, CDR1 is DFQATT, CDR2 SNEGSKA (reference sequence). The CDR3 loop is CSAPVPYEQYF. DNA of the CDR3: TGCAGTGCTCCGGTCCCCTACGAGCAGTACTTC.

This clone has only one observation. The rearrangement links TRBV27 to TRBJ1-5; D might be TRBD1 (5 bases). The CDR3 has 15 residues. Trimming pared 4 bases from V and 3 bases from J, leaving 13 bases between. Germline V gene sequence: CDR1 MNHEY, CDR2 SMNVEV (reference sequence). CDR3 protein: CASSYGGGPNQPQHF. CDR3 DNA sequence: TGTGCCAGCAGTTACGGGGGGGGTCCCAATCAGCCCCAGCATTTT.